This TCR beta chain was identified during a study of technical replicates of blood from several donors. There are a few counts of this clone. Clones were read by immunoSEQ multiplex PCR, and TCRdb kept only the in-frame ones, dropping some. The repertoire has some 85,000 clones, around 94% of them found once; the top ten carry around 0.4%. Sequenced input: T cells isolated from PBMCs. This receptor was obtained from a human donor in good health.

Here the CDR3 DNA reads TGTGCCAGTAGTGTCAGCGGGAGGAATGAGCAGTTCTTC. Translating it yields CASSVSGRNEQFF. The chain couples TRBV19 to TRBJ2-1; 9 bases map to TRBD2. This CDR3 is 13 amino acids long. CDR1 is LNHDA and CDR2 is SQIVND in the germline V gene (reference sequence). Trimming removed 5 bases from V and 7 bases from J; junction bases left unmatched: 3. Filled out from reference TRBV19 and TRBJ2-1, the complete variable domain reads DGGITQSPKYLFRKEGQNVTLSCEQNLNHDAMYWYRQDPGQGLRLIYYSQIVNDFQKGDIAEGYSVSREKKESFPLTVTSAQKNPTAFYLCASSVSGRNEQFFGPGTRLTVL.